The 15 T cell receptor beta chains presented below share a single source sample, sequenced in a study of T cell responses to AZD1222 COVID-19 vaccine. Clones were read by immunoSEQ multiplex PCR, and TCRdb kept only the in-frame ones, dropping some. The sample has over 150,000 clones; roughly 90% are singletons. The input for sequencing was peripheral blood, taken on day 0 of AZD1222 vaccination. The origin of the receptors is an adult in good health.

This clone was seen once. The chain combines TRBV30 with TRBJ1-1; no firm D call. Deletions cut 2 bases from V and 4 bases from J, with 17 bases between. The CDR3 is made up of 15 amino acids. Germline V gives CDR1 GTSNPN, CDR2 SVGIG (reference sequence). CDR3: CAWSPPVGGSTEAFF. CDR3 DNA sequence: TGTGCCTGGAGTCCCCCGGTCGGAGGGAGCACTGAAGCTTTCTTT.

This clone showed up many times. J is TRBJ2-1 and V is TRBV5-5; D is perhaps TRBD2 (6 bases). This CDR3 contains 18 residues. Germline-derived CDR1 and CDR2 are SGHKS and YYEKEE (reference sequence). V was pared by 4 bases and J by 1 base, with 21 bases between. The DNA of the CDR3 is TGTGCCAGCAGCCCCGAGGTCCTGGGCGGGATATCCTACAATGAGCAGTTCTTC. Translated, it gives CASSPEVLGGISYNEQFF.

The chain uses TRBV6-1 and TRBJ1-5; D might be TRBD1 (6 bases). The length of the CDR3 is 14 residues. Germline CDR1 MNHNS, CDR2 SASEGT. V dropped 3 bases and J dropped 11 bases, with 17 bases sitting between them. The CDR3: CASSDLGTILTQHF. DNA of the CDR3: TGTGCCAGCAGTGACCTGGGGACAATTTTGACCCAGCATTTT.

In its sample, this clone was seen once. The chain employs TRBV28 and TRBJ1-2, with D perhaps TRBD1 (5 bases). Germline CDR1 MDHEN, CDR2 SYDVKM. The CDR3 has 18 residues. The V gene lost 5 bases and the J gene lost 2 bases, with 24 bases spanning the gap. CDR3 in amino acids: CASSADKGVWSPNYGYTF. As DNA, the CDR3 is TGTGCCAGCAGTGCGGACAAGGGTGTTTGGTCCCCCAACTATGGCTACACCTTC.

The CDR3 DNA reads as TGTGCCACCAGTGATCAACAGGGTTTCGGGGGCTACACCTTC. The encoded protein is CATSDQQGFGGYTF. The chain uses TRBV24-1 and TRBJ1-2; TRBD1 is a possible D gene (6 bases). Trimming left V 3 bases short and J 8 bases short, with 15 bases between. The CDR3 runs 14 residues. Per germline, CDR1 KGHDR and CDR2 SFDVKD.

The CDR3 region is CASSQQGAWETQYF. Here the CDR3 DNA reads TGTGCCAGCAGCCAACAGGGGGCATGGGAGACCCAGTACTTC. The rearrangement joins TRBV7-2 to TRBJ2-5, with 9 bases matching TRBD1. The CDR3 has 14 residues. In germline, CDR1 is SGHTA, CDR2 FQGNSA. J was trimmed by 5 bases and V by 5 bases; bases with no gene match: 6.

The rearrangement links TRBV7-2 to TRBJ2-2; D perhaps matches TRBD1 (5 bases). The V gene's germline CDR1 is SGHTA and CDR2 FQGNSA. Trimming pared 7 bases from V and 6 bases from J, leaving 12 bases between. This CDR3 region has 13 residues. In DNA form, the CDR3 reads TGTGCCAGCAACCCTCAGGGTCCCGGGGAGCTGTTTTTT. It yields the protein CASNPQGPGELFF.

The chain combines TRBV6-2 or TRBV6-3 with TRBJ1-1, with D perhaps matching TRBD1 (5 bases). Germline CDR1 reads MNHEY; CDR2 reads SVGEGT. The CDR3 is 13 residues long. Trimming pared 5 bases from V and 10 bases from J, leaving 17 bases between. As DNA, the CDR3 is TGTGCCAGCAGTAAAAGGACATCCCTTGGAGCTTTCTTT. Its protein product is CASSKRTSLGAFF.

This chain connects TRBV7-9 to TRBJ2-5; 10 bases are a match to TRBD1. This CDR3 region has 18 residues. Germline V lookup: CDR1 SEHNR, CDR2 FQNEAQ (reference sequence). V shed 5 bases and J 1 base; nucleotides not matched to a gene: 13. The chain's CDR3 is CASSPPGQGRTLQETQYF. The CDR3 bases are TGTGCCAGCAGCCCACCGGGACAGGGGAGGACCCTCCAAGAGACCCAGTACTTC. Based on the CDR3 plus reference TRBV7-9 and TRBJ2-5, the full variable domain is DTGVSQNPRHKITKRGQNVTFRCDPISEHNRLYWYRQTLGQGPEFLTYFQNEAQLEKSRLLSDRFSAERPKGSFSTLEIQRTEQGDSAMYLCASSPPGQGRTLQETQYFGPGTRLLVL.

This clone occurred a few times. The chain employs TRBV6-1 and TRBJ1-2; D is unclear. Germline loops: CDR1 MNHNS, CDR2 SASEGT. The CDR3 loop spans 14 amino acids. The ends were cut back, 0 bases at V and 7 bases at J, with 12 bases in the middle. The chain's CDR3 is CASSEAETSSGYTF. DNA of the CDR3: TGTGCCAGCAGTGAAGCCGAGACATCCTCTGGCTACACCTTC.

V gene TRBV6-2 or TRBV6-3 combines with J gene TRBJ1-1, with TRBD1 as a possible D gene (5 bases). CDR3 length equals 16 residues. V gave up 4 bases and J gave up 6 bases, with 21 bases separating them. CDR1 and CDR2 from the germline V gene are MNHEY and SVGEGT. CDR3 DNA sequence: TGTGCCAGCAGTTGGTGGACTAAGGGGTCCATCCCTGAAGCTTTCTTT. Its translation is CASSWWTKGSIPEAFF.

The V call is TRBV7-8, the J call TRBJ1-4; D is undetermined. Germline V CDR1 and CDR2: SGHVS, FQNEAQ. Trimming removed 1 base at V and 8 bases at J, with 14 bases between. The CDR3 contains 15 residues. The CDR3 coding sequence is TGTGCCAGCAGCTTAGAGGGCACCACGGGAGAAAAACTGTTTTTT. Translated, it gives CASSLEGTTGEKLFF.

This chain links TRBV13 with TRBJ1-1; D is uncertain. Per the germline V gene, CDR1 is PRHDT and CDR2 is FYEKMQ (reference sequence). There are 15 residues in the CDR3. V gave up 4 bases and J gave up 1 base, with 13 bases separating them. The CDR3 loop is CASSSPSTANTEAFF. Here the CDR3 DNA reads TGTGCCAGCAGCTCCCCGAGTACCGCGAACACTGAAGCTTTCTTT.

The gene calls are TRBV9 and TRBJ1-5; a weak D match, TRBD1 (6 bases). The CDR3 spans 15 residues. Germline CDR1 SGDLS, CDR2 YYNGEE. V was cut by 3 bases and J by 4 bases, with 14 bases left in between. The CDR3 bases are TGTGCCAGCAGCGCCGGGACATTGGGGAATCAGCCCCAGCATTTT. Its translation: CASSAGTLGNQPQHF.

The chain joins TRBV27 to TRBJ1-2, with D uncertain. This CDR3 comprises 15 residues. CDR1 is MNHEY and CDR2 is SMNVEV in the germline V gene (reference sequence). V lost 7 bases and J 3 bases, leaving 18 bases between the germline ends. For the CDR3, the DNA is TGTGCCAGCATCCTCCCGGGAAGGACGGACTATGGCTACACCTTC. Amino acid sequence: CASILPGRTDYGYTF.